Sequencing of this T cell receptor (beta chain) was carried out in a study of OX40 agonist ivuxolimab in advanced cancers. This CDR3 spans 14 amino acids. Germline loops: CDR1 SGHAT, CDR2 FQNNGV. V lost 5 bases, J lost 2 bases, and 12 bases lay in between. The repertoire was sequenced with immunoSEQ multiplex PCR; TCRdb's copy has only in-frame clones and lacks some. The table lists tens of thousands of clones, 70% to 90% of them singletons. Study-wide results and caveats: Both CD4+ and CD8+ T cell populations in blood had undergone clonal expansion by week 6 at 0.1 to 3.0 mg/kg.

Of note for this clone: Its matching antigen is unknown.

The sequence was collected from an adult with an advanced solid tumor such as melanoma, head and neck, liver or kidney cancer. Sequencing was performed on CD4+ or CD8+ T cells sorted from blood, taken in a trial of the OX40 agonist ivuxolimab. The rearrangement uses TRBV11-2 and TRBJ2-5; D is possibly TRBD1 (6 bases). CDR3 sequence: CASSPTGEQETQYF. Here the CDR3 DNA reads TGTGCCAGCAGCCCGACAGGCGAGCAAGAGACCCAGTACTTC.